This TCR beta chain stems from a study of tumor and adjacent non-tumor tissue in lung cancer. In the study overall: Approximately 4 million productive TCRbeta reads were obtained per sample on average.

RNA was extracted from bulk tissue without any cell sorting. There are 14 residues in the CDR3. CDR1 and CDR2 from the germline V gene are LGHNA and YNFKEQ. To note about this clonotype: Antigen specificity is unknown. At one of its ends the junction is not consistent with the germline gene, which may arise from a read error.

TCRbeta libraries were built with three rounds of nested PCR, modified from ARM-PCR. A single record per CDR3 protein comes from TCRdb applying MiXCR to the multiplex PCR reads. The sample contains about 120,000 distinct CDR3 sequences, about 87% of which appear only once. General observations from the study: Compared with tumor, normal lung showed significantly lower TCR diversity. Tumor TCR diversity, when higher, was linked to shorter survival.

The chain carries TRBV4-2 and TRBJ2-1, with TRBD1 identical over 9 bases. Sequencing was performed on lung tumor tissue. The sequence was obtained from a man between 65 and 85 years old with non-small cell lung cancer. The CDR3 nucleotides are TGTGCCAGCAGCCACCCAGGACAGGGGCCCTTCAAGTTCTTT. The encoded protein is CASSHPGQGPFKFF.